This T cell receptor beta chain was obtained from a study of cytomegalovirus exposure and HLA in healthy donors. Overall study results and limits: Cytomegalovirus association was assigned to about 150 TCR beta chains.

Details on this clone: Its antigen is as yet unknown.

The PCR had 60 Vbeta and 13 Jbeta primers. Profiling relied on immunoSEQ multiplex PCR, and the TCRdb table lists in-frame clones only, not all of them. The profile shows some 150,000 clones, 70% to 80% of them singletons. The CDR3 is 16 amino acids. V lost 5 bases, J lost 5 bases, and 10 bases stayed unmatched. Germline V gene data show CDR1 as SGHVS and CDR2 as FNYEAQ. The receptor was isolated from a woman aged 45-65 years in good health and CMV-seronegative. The chain links TRBV7-6 to TRBJ2-5, with TRBD1 matching over 11 bases. The sequenced sample consisted of PBMCs. This chain's CDR3 is CASSPSGTGGGETQYF. Written as DNA, the CDR3 is TGTGCCAGCAGCCCTAGTGGGACAGGGGGTGGGGAGACCCAGTACTTC.